What follows are 28 T cell receptor beta chains derived from one specimen sequenced in a study of blood T cell repertoires in COVID-19. Method: immunoSEQ multiplex PCR; TCRdb's copy keeps in-frame clones and lacks some. Among around 260,000 clones listed, about 89% were seen once. Input material: peripheral blood. The receptors shown here come from a man aged 25-40 years with acute or convalescent COVID-19.

The chain employs TRBV4-1 and TRBJ1-1; D perhaps matches TRBD1 (5 bases). The CDR3 spans 15 residues. V shed 0 bases and J shed 0 bases, with 8 bases lying between them. The V gene's germline CDR1 is MGHRA and CDR2 YSYEKL. The DNA for the CDR3 is TGCGCCAGCAGCCAAGATGGACAACTGAACACTGAAGCTTTCTTT. It codes for CASSQDGQLNTEAFF.

The chain joins TRBV18 to TRBJ2-7, with TRBD2 matching over 7 bases. From germline, CDR1 is KGHSH and CDR2 LQKENI. The junction had 15 bases not matched to a gene; V was cut back by 0 bases and J by 7 bases. The CDR3 totals 17 residues. The CDR3 loop reads CASSPPAGDYRWREQYF. CDR3 nucleotide sequence: TGTGCCAGCTCACCACCCGCCGGGGACTACCGATGGAGGGAGCAGTACTTC.

The chain is built from TRBV19 and TRBJ2-7; possibly TRBD1 for D (5 bases). V was pared by 6 bases and J by 0 bases, with 18 bases between. Per the germline V gene, CDR1 is LNHDA and CDR2 is SQIVND (reference sequence). CDR3 size: 16 residues. CDR3 DNA: TGTGCCAGTAGCAATATAAAGGGGAAGGGCTCCTACGAGCAGTACTTC. Translation gives CASSNIKGKGSYEQYF. Filled out from reference TRBV19 and TRBJ2-7, the complete variable domain reads DGGITQSPKYLFRKEGQNVTLSCEQNLNHDAMYWYRQDPGQGLRLIYYSQIVNDFQKGDIAEGYSVSREKKESFPLTVTSAQKNPTAFYLCASSNIKGKGSYEQYFGPGTRLTVT.

There are many counts of this clone. V usage is TRBV28 and J usage is TRBJ1-2; 10 positions match TRBD1. Germline values: CDR1 MDHEN, CDR2 SYDVKM. CDR3 size: 15 residues. With V trimmed by 2 bases and J by 5 bases, 5 bases remained unmatched. The CDR3 loop is CASSLTGQGEYGYTF. The CDR3 region has the DNA TGTGCCAGCAGTTTAACTGGACAGGGGGAATATGGCTACACCTTC.

The V gene is TRBV30, the J gene TRBJ1-1; D uncertain. V lost 4 bases and J 10 bases, leaving 13 bases between the germline ends. There are 11 residues in the CDR3. Germline CDR1 and CDR2: GTSNPN and SVGIG (reference sequence). Written as DNA, the CDR3 is TGTGCCTGGACGTCCGGGTACGGAGCTTTCTTT. Translated: CAWTSGYGAFF.

The rearrangement joins TRBV6-5 to TRBJ1-1, with D perhaps TRBD1 (6 bases). The CDR3 length is 14 residues. The V gene lost 7 bases and the J gene lost 5 bases, with 17 bases spanning the gap. Germline assignment: CDR1 MNHEY and CDR2 SVGAGI. CDR3 nucleotide sequence: TGTGCCAGCACTATGGGGTCAGGGGTGACTGAAGCTTTCTTT. Translating gives CASTMGSGVTEAFF.

The chain employs TRBV11-2 and TRBJ1-3; tentative D call: TRBD1 (6 bases). The length of the CDR3 is 15 residues. V lost 5 bases, J lost 1 base, and 12 bases lay in between. The germline CDR1 and CDR2 sequences are SGHAT and FQNNGV. The CDR3 region has the DNA TGTGCCAGCAGCGGATACAGGGATTCTGGAAACACCATATATTTT. Protein sequence: CASSGYRDSGNTIYF.

This chain uses TRBV9 with TRBJ2-1; 10 bases line up with TRBD2. J lost 7 bases, V lost 3 bases, and 4 bases had no gene match. Germline V gene sequence: CDR1 SGDLS, CDR2 YYNGEE. This CDR3 region has 14 residues. CDR3 protein: CASSALAGRNEQFF. The CDR3 nucleotides read TGTGCCAGCAGCGCACTAGCGGGAAGGAATGAGCAGTTCTTC.

The CDR3, as DNA: TGTGCCTGGAGTAAAGGGGGTCAGCCCCAGCATTTT. It is translated as CAWSKGGQPQHF. This chain links TRBV30 with TRBJ1-5; D possibly corresponds to TRBD1 (6 bases). Germline loops: CDR1 GTSNPN, CDR2 SVGIG (reference sequence). The CDR3 contains 12 residues. The V and J ends lost 2 bases and 6 bases respectively, with 8 bases between them.

This clone was recorded a few times. The chain has TRBV6-2 or TRBV6-3 and TRBJ2-7, with a tentative D call TRBD1 (7 bases). The CDR3 is 14 residues long. V was clipped by 5 bases and J by 7 bases, with 18 bases between them. CDR1 and CDR2 (germline): MNHEY, SVGEGT. The CDR3 protein is CASSPGGPIREQYF. The CDR3 DNA reads TGTGCCAGCAGTCCAGGGGGGCCCATAAGGGAGCAGTACTTC.

This chain connects TRBV15 to TRBJ2-2; 12 bases are a match to TRBD2. Germline assignment: CDR1 LNHNV and CDR2 YYDKDF (reference sequence). CDR3 size: 16 residues. J lost 3 bases, V lost 10 bases, and 9 bases had no gene match. CDR3 residues: CAIRPGTSGYTGELFF. The CDR3 nucleotides are TGTGCCATACGACCCGGGACTAGCGGGTACACCGGGGAGCTGTTTTTT.

J is TRBJ2-7 and V is TRBV19; the match to TRBD1 covers 7 bases. Germline CDR1 and CDR2: LNHDA and SQIVND (reference sequence). The CDR3 is 15 residues long. The V and J ends lost 3 bases and 0 bases, in that order; junction bases with no gene match: 5. CDR3 nucleotide sequence: TGTGCCAGTAGTATTGGCAGGGGGTCCTCCTACGAGCAGTACTTC. Its translation is CASSIGRGSSYEQYF.

V usage is TRBV6-5 and J usage is TRBJ1-4; D call uncertain. With 6 bases removed from V and 6 bases from J, the gap between germline ends came to 11 bases. The CDR3 runs to 13 residues. Germline V CDR1 and CDR2: MNHEY, SVGAGI. The CDR3 nucleotides read TGTGCCAGCAGGAACAGTTCTTATGAAAAACTGTTTTTT. It yields the protein CASRNSSYEKLFF.

The chain links TRBV5-1 to TRBJ2-1; D is possibly TRBD2 (5 bases). This CDR3 spans 15 amino acids. The germline V and J ends were trimmed by 4 bases and 0 bases, with 11 bases remaining between them. The V gene's germline CDR1 is SGHRS and CDR2 YFSETQ. The CDR3 region has the DNA TGCGCCAGCAGCCCTTCGCGGGCCTCCTACAATGAGCAGTTCTTC. The encoded protein is CASSPSRASYNEQFF.

The rearrangement links TRBV5-8 to TRBJ1-1; D is possibly TRBD1 (5 bases). V was shortened by 0 bases and J by 3 bases, with 12 bases between the two germline ends. Germline assignment: CDR1 SGHTS and CDR2 YDEGEE. This CDR3 has 15 residues. CDR3 sequence reads: CASSLVVVGHTEAFF. CDR3 nucleotide sequence: TGTGCCAGCAGCTTGGTGGTTGTGGGGCACACTGAAGCTTTCTTT.

V and J are TRBV7-2 and TRBJ2-5; D remains ambiguous. V lost 1 base and J lost 0, with 6 bases in between. Germline V CDR1 and CDR2: SGHTA, FQGNSA. The CDR3 runs to 14 residues. CDR3 sequence: CASSLGPHQETQYF. The CDR3 nucleotides are TGTGCCAGCAGCTTAGGGCCCCACCAAGAGACCCAGTACTTC.

J is TRBJ1-1 and V is TRBV6-5, with 12 bases matching TRBD1. V shed 11 bases, J shed 5 bases, and the junction held 9 bases outside the gene matches. The CDR3 is made up of 14 amino acids. Germline CDR1 MNHEY, CDR2 SVGAGI. CDR3 nucleotide sequence: TGTGCCGGGGGACAGGGGGCAGGTTGGACTGAAGCTTTCTTT. Its protein product is CAGGQGAGWTEAFF.

The V gene is TRBV24-1, the J gene TRBJ2-5; 10 nucleotides align to TRBD2. The CDR3 consists of 16 residues. J was trimmed by 2 bases and V by 5 bases; bases with no gene match: 7. CDR1 is KGHDR, CDR2 SFDVKD, per germline. For the CDR3, the DNA is TGTGCCACCAGTGGCCCTAGCGGGAGTCGGCAAGAGACCCAGTACTTC. As protein: CATSGPSGSRQETQYF.

This rearrangement joins TRBV3-1 (or the pseudogene TRBV3-2) to TRBJ1-1; no clear D gene. The CDR3 extends over 14 amino acids. The ends were cut back, 4 bases at V and 8 bases at J, with 17 bases in the middle. Per the germline V gene, CDR1 is LGHDT and CDR2 is YNNKEL (reference sequence). Here the CDR3 DNA reads TGTGCCAGCAGCCTCCGACTGCGAGAAAGGGAAGCTTTCTTT. Protein sequence: CASSLRLREREAFF.

The rearrangement links TRBV19 to TRBJ2-3; TRBD2 matches 13 bases. The CDR3 contains 16 residues. The trim removed 2 bases at V and 5 bases at J, leaving 4 bases unmatched. The germline gives CDR1 LNHDA, CDR2 SQIVND (reference sequence). Here the CDR3 DNA reads TGTGCCAGTAGTATACGGGGACTAGCGGGACTAGATACGCAGTATTTT. Protein: CASSIRGLAGLDTQYF.

Only a few counts were recorded for this clone. The chain uses TRBV5-6 and TRBJ1-4; 10 bases agree with TRBD1. With V trimmed by 2 bases and J by 8 bases, 6 bases remained unmatched. This CDR3 contains 15 residues. Germline V gene lookup returns CDR1 SGHDT and CDR2 YYEEEE. The CDR3 DNA reads TGTGCCAGCAGCTTCACCGGGACAGGGGCAGAAAAACTGTTTTTT. Protein: CASSFTGTGAEKLFF. The complete variable domain, with remaining parts taken from reference TRBV5-6 and TRBJ1-4, reads DAGVTQSPTHLIKTRGQQVTLRCSPKSGHDTVSWYQQALGQGPQFIFQYYEEEERQRGNFPDRFSGHQFPNYSSELNVNALLLGDSALYLCASSFTGTGAEKLFFGSGTQLSVL.

The chain employs TRBV7-3 and TRBJ2-5; weak D call: TRBD2 (6 bases). There are 15 residues in the CDR3. Trimming left V 5 bases short and J 5 bases short, with 18 bases between. Germline V gene lookup returns CDR1 SGHTA and CDR2 FQGTGA. The chain's CDR3 is CASSPVGGGSETQYF. DNA of the CDR3: TGTGCCAGCAGCCCAGTCGGGGGAGGATCGGAGACCCAGTACTTC.

The chain is built from TRBV4-1 and TRBJ2-5; perhaps TRBD2 as D (6 bases). Germline assignment: CDR1 MGHRA and CDR2 YSYEKL. This CDR3 has 14 amino acids. Trimming pared 0 bases from V and 9 bases from J, leaving 14 bases between. In DNA, the CDR3 is TGCGCCAGCAGCCAAGATCCTAGATCGGGGGCCCAGTACTTC. It is translated as CASSQDPRSGAQYF.

The chain links TRBV15 to TRBJ2-3, with D hard to call. V lost 0 bases to trimming and J lost 7 bases, with 11 bases between them. From germline, CDR1 is LNHNV and CDR2 YYDKDF (reference sequence). The CDR3 runs to 14 residues. CDR3 bases: TGTGCCACCAGCAGAGACCGCGGCCCCTATACGCAGTATTTT. Protein sequence: CATSRDRGPYTQYF.

The chain links TRBV14 to TRBJ2-5; D uncertain. V was trimmed by 1 base and J by 4 bases, leaving 16 bases between them. Germline CDR1 is SGHDN and CDR2 is FVKESK. The CDR3 covers 16 residues. DNA for the CDR3: TGTGCCAGCAGCCAAGTACCTCGTGGGCCCCTAGAGACCCAGTACTTC. As protein: CASSQVPRGPLETQYF.

This clone appeared a few times. The chain joins TRBV14 to TRBJ2-3; TRBD1 might be the D (5 bases). Trimming stripped 5 bases from V and 12 bases from J, with 18 bases between. The germline V gene has CDR1 SGHDN and CDR2 FVKESK. The CDR3 runs 13 residues. The chain's CDR3 is CASSESAGITQYF. In DNA form, the CDR3 reads TGTGCCAGCAGCGAATCGGCAGGGATCACACAGTATTTT.

CDR3 sequence: CSVDKSILSYNEQFF. The DNA for the CDR3 is TGCAGCGTTGATAAGTCTATTTTATCCTACAATGAGCAGTTCTTC. The chain has TRBV29-1 and TRBJ2-1, with D unresolved. CDR3 size: 15 residues. V was cut by 3 bases and J by 1 base, with 13 bases left in between. Germline assignment: CDR1 SQVTM and CDR2 ANQGSEA.

The chain couples TRBV19 to TRBJ2-5; D call uncertain. Looked up from germline, CDR1 is LNHDA and CDR2 is SQIVND (reference sequence). There are 13 residues in the CDR3. V was shortened by 5 bases and J by 4 bases, with 11 bases between the two germline ends. The CDR3 sequence is CASSVGGLETQYF. DNA of the CDR3: TGTGCCAGTAGTGTTGGCGGTTTAGAGACCCAGTACTTC.